Sequencing of this T cell receptor (beta chain) was carried out in a study of T-cell memory formation after mild COVID-19. 5'RACE with constant-segment primers built TCRalpha and TCRbeta cDNA libraries with UMIs. TCRdb itself ran the 5' RACE reads through MiXCR, one entry per CDR3 protein. This sample carries around 400,000 distinct CDR3 sequences, roughly 26% of them seen once, and the ten largest clones take around 8.7%. Study observations and caveats: The authors left the SARS-CoV-2 specificity of second-wave clones peaking on day 37 unconfirmed. Several responding clones turned up in pre-infection memory, indicating that cross-reactive memory may have taken part.

V dropped 2 bases and J dropped 3; count of bases not matched to a gene: 3. CDR1 and CDR2 from the germline V gene are MGHRA and YSYEKL. The CDR3 extends over 16 amino acids. Concerning this clonotype itself: Its antigen is not known.

Sequenced sample: PBMCs or a T cell subset sorted from them (not recorded which). This sequence was found in an adult woman who had mild COVID-19 (a few samples of this study predate the infection). Cell type and time point are not known. The rearrangement uses TRBV4-1 and TRBJ2-1, with 11 positions matching TRBD2. The CDR3 DNA reads as TGCGCCAGCAGCCAACCAGGGACTAGCGGCTACAATGAGCAGTTCTTC. This translates into CASSQPGTSGYNEQFF.